One and the same sample provided the 2 T cell receptor beta chains below, sequenced in a study of regulatory T cells in long-lasting Graves disease. Through Arm-PCR of CDR3 regions and iRepertoire HTBI primers, TCR beta libraries were built. Via MiXCR, TCRdb re-called the multiplex PCR reads, giving one row per CDR3 protein. This table holds 350,000 to 450,000 distinct CDR3 sequences, roughly 23% found once. Time point: persistent/refractory GD, antithyroid drugs over 5 years with positive TRAb. Construction of the TCR library relied on RNA isolated from PBMCs. The sequences come from peripheral blood mononuclear cells (PBMCs), collected when the disease was refractory, from a patient treated with antithyroid drugs. The receptors shown here come from a female donor with Graves disease.

V usage is TRBV5-4 and J usage is TRBJ2-7; 8 bases are a match to TRBD1. J gave up 7 bases and V 4 bases, and 10 bases lay outside the gene matches. Germline V gene data show CDR1 as SGHNT and CDR2 as YYREEE (reference sequence). The CDR3 is 14 residues long. CDR3 nucleotides: TGTGCCAGCAGCCCCGGGACAGGCCCTACTGAGCAGTACTTC. This gives the protein CASSPGTGPTEQYF.

V is TRBV27 and J is TRBJ2-1; D ambiguous. This CDR3 is 16 amino acids long. V was trimmed by 6 bases and J by 8 bases, leaving 23 bases between them. The V gene's germline CDR1 is MNHEY and CDR2 SMNVEV (reference sequence). The CDR3 is CASSPALNRPGDEQFF. The CDR3 DNA reads TGTGCCAGCAGCCCCGCCCTAAATCGGCCTGGGGATGAGCAGTTCTTC.